Below are 28 T cell receptor beta chains sequenced from a single sample in a study of early T cells in non-severe SARS-CoV-2 infection. Via MiXCR, TCRdb re-called the 5' RACE reads, giving one row per CDR3 protein. The top ten clones hold about 2.3% of a sample with 85,000 to 100,000 distinct CDR3 sequences, around 13% of them seen once. Sample: whole blood. These receptors were taken from an adult who was a healthcare worker with PCR-confirmed SARS-CoV-2 infection or an uninfected control (not recorded which).

This chain joins TRBV28 and TRBJ2-1; D could derive from TRBD1 or TRBD2 (5 bases each). Trimming took 7 bases from V and 9 from J, leaving 19 bases between them. The germline V gene has CDR1 MDHEN and CDR2 SYDVKM. The CDR3 sequence is 14 residues long. The CDR3 sequence: CASTVAIQRGEQFF. The CDR3 coding sequence is TGTGCCAGCACAGTAGCGATTCAAAGGGGTGAGCAGTTCTTC.

This clonotype was detected many times. This chain links TRBV29-1 with TRBJ2-5; the D call may be TRBD1 or TRBD2 (5 bases each). Trimming pared 6 bases from V and 4 bases from J, leaving 18 bases between. The V gene's germline CDR1 is SQVTM and CDR2 ANQGSEA. The CDR3 spans 14 residues. In DNA form, the CDR3 reads TGCAGCGTCGCACCAACCGGGGCAGGAGAGACCCAGTACTTC. Amino acid sequence: CSVAPTGAGETQYF.

This clonotype showed up just a few times. The chain joins TRBV18 to TRBJ1-1; D is unresolved. The V and J ends lost 3 bases and 5 bases respectively, with 10 bases between them. The germline V gene encodes CDR1 KGHSH and CDR2 LQKENI. CDR3 length equals 13 residues. The DNA of the CDR3 is TGTGCCAGCTCACCGGTAGGGAAAACTGAAGCTTTCTTT. Its protein is CASSPVGKTEAFF.

The chain uses TRBV12-3 or TRBV12-4 and TRBJ1-6; TRBD1 might be the D (5 bases). The CDR3 extends over 14 amino acids. V was cut by 4 bases and J by 7 bases, with 11 bases left in between. CDR3 DNA: TGTGCCAGCAGTTCCGGGACGAGCAATTCACCCCTCCACTTT. This sequence encodes CASSSGTSNSPLHF.

This clonotype appeared a few times. The V gene is TRBV20-1, the J gene TRBJ1-6, with 9 bases aligning to TRBD1. The CDR3 spans 15 residues. J was trimmed by 8 bases and V by 2 bases; bases with no gene match: 7. Germline CDR1 reads DFQATT; CDR2 reads SNEGSKA (reference sequence). CDR3 residues: CSARPVDRGYSPLHF. DNA for the CDR3: TGCAGTGCTAGACCCGTAGACAGGGGGTATTCACCCCTCCACTTT.

This clonotype was picked up many times. V usage is TRBV9 and J usage is TRBJ2-5; TRBD2 matches 9 bases. Germline assignment: CDR1 SGDLS and CDR2 YYNGEE. This CDR3 contains 16 residues. V lost 0 bases and J lost 4; bases outside the gene matches: 7. The CDR3 nucleotides are TGTGCCAGCAGCGTAGCTAGCGGGGTAGTCGGAGAGACCCAGTACTTC. It yields the protein CASSVASGVVGETQYF.

The chain joins TRBV5-6 to TRBJ1-3, with D unresolved. Trimming left V 4 bases short and J 0 bases short, with 11 bases between. The CDR3 extends over 15 amino acids. The germline V gene encodes CDR1 SGHDT and CDR2 YYEEEE. The chain's CDR3 is CASSLDHLSGNTIYF. The DNA of the CDR3 is TGTGCCAGCAGCCTGGACCACCTCTCTGGAAACACCATATATTTT.

This clonotype was seen ten or more times. The chain joins TRBV2 to TRBJ1-4; TRBD1 matches 7 bases. CDR1 SNHLY and CDR2 FYNNEI come from the germline V gene. The CDR3 length is 14 residues. Trimming took 6 bases from V and 3 from J; bases not matched to a gene: 4. The CDR3 reads CASRRDSSNEKLFF. The CDR3 nucleotides read TGTGCCAGCAGACGGGACAGCTCTAATGAAAAACTGTTTTTT.

The rearrangement links TRBV28 to TRBJ2-7, with D perhaps TRBD2 (5 bases). The CDR3 has 14 amino acids. Trimming removed 2 bases at V and 3 bases at J, with 11 bases between. Germline-derived CDR1 and CDR2 are MDHEN and SYDVKM. CDR3 in DNA: TGTGCCAGCAGTTTAAGCCTGGGGAGCTACGAGCAGTACTTC. Amino acid sequence: CASSLSLGSYEQYF.

Many counts were recorded for this clonotype. The chain is built from TRBV28 and TRBJ2-7; D is undetermined. Germline CDR1 and CDR2: MDHEN and SYDVKM. The V gene lost 4 bases and the J gene lost 6 bases, with 16 bases spanning the gap. CDR3 size: 14 residues. The CDR3 here is CASSYPRYLSEQYF. In DNA, the CDR3 is TGTGCCAGCAGTTACCCCCGATATCTCTCCGAGCAGTACTTC.

This chain links TRBV7-9 with TRBJ2-3, with 7 bases lining up with TRBD2. V lost 4 bases, J lost 6 bases, and 7 bases stayed unmatched. Germline CDR1 reads SEHNR; CDR2 reads FQNEAQ (reference sequence). CDR3 length: 14 residues. The CDR3 reads CASSYRTSRDTQYF. The CDR3 nucleotides are TGTGCCAGCAGCTACCGGACTAGTAGGGATACGCAGTATTTT.

The V call is TRBV10-3, the J call TRBJ2-3, with 12 bases matching TRBD2. The germline V gene encodes CDR1 ENHRY and CDR2 SYGVKD. J gave up 1 base and V 10 bases, and 9 bases lay outside the gene matches. The CDR3 is 16 residues long. The CDR3: CATSGGAGPGTDTQYF. CDR3 DNA: TGTGCCACTAGCGGGGGGGCCGGTCCGGGCACAGATACGCAGTATTTT.

The V and J genes are TRBV18 and TRBJ2-5; 7 bases are shared with TRBD1. The CDR3 sequence is 14 residues long. CDR1 is KGHSH, CDR2 LQKENI, per germline. V lost 4 bases to trimming and J lost 3 bases; unmatched junction nucleotides: 5. In nucleotides, the CDR3 is TGTGCCAGCTCACTTCGGACAGGAGAAGAGACCCAGTACTTC. This encodes CASSLRTGEETQYF.

On this clonotype: This may stem from a read error, because a much larger clone lies one nucleotide away. This chain joins TRBV7-2 and TRBJ1-6, with D hard to call. Germline V gene sequence: CDR1 SGHTA, CDR2 FQGNSA. The CDR3 covers 13 residues. Trimming took off 4 bases at V and 8 bases at J, with 9 bases between the two ends. In nucleotides, the CDR3 is TGTGCCAGCAGCTGGGGTGATTATTCACCCCTCCACTTT. This codes for CASSWGDYSPLHF.

The rearrangement uses TRBV9 and TRBJ2-2; D gene ambiguous. The CDR3 consists of 14 residues. V was clipped by 0 bases and J by 4 bases, with 7 bases between them. Germline-derived CDR1 and CDR2 are SGDLS and YYNGEE. The DNA for the CDR3 is TGTGCCAGCAGCGTAGTAGGATCCACCGGGGAGCTGTTTTTT. It codes for CASSVVGSTGELFF.

This chain uses TRBV20-1 with TRBJ2-1; 7 bases are a match to TRBD2. V shed 6 bases, J shed 16 bases, and the junction held 12 bases outside the gene matches. This CDR3 is 11 amino acids long. Germline values: CDR1 DFQATT, CDR2 SNEGSKA (reference sequence). CDR3 DNA: TGCAGTGCCCGGGTGGAGCGGGGACCCTTCTTC. Encoded protein: CSARVERGPFF.

Many counts were recorded for this clonotype. The chain recombines TRBV9 with TRBJ2-1, with D perhaps assigned TRBD1 or TRBD2 (5 bases each). V lost 0 bases, J lost 9 bases, and 7 bases lay in between. The germline gives CDR1 SGDLS, CDR2 YYNGEE. This CDR3 contains 12 residues. The CDR3 region has the DNA TGTGCCAGCAGCGTAGCAGGGAGTGAGCAGTTCTTC. This codes for CASSVAGSEQFF.

This chain uses TRBV6-1 with TRBJ2-3; D not certain. Between the trimmed V and J ends, which lost 4 bases and 5 bases, there was a span of 19 bases. This CDR3 is 16 amino acids long. Germline V lookup: CDR1 MNHNS, CDR2 SASEGT. The CDR3 spells CASSARRANRGDTQYF. CDR3 in DNA: TGTGCCAGCAGTGCACGGCGTGCAAACAGAGGAGATACGCAGTATTTT.

This clonotype was observed many times. The V gene is TRBV9, the J gene TRBJ2-3; the match to TRBD2 covers 11 bases. Trimming removed 5 bases from V and 6 bases from J; junction bases left unmatched: 5. The CDR3 length is 14 residues. CDR1 SGDLS and CDR2 YYNGEE come from the germline V gene. CDR3 loop: CASSSGGARDTQYF. The CDR3 nucleotides are TGTGCCAGCAGTAGCGGGGGGGCTAGGGATACGCAGTATTTT. Full variable domain (outside the CDR3, taken from reference TRBV9 and TRBJ2-3): DSGVTQTPKHLITATGQRVTLRCSPRSGDLSVYWYQQSLDQGLQFLIQYYNGEERAKGNILERFSAQQFPDLHSELNLSSLELGDSALYFCASSSGGARDTQYFGPGTRLTVL.

The rearrangement links TRBV7-8 to TRBJ1-1, with D maybe TRBD1 (6 bases). CDR1 SGHVS and CDR2 FQNEAQ come from the germline V gene. CDR3 size: 17 residues. Trimming pared 4 bases from V and 1 base from J, leaving 19 bases between. CDR3 residues: CASSSPSEGGSNTEAFF. The CDR3 bases are TGTGCCAGCAGCTCGCCGAGTGAAGGGGGGTCGAACACTGAAGCTTTCTTT.

For the CDR3, the DNA is TGCAGTGTTGACGACAGGAGCTCCTACGAGCAGTACTTC. Protein product: CSVDDRSSYEQYF. The J gene is TRBJ2-7, the V gene TRBV20-1; TRBD1 might be the D (6 bases). The CDR3 covers 13 residues. Trimming removed 7 bases at V and 0 bases at J, with 13 bases between. Germline V gene data show CDR1 as DFQATT and CDR2 as SNEGSKA (reference sequence).

The V call is TRBV12-3 or TRBV12-4, the J call TRBJ2-2; D may correspond to TRBD1 or TRBD2 (5 bases each). V lost 3 bases and J 6 bases, leaving 8 bases between the germline ends. The CDR3 consists of 13 residues. CDR3 nucleotide sequence: TGTGCCAGCAGTTTTGAGGGGTCCGGGGAGCTGTTTTTT. This translates into CASSFEGSGELFF.

Regarding this clonotype: In this CDR3 the conserved last residue, phenylalanine or tryptophan, is missing, so a read error is likely. The chain links TRBV10-1 to TRBJ2-1, with 11 positions matching TRBD2. Looked up from germline, CDR1 is WNHNN and CDR2 is SYGVQD (reference sequence). V lost 7 bases, J lost 5 bases, and 16 bases stayed unmatched. This CDR3 spans 18 amino acids. The CDR3 sequence: CASIIRSGGAVEDNEQFY. CDR3 nucleotides: TGCGCCAGCATTATACGTAGCGGGGGGGCGGTGGAGGACAATGAGCAGTTCTAC.

This clonotype has at least ten counts. The genes are TRBV25-1 and TRBJ2-7, with D perhaps TRBD1 (5 bases). This CDR3 is 19 amino acids long. V was shortened by 1 base and J by 3 bases, with 25 bases between the two germline ends. Per the germline V gene, CDR1 is MGHDK and CDR2 is SYGVNS. CDR3 nucleotides: TGTGCCAGCAGTGAATTAGGTGGGGCGTGGTGCTGTGGCGACTACGAGCAGTACTTC. Its protein is CASSELGGAWCCGDYEQYF.

This clonotype was seen a handful of times. The chain couples TRBV6-6 to TRBJ2-5; tentatively, D is TRBD1 (5 bases). CDR1 MNHNY and CDR2 SVGAGI come from the germline V gene (reference sequence). V was clipped by 2 bases and J by 7 bases, with 14 bases between them. The CDR3 runs to 14 residues. The CDR3 nucleotides are TGTGCCAGCAGTTACGCCACGAAAAGGGGGACCCAGTACTTC. Its protein is CASSYATKRGTQYF.

In this sample, this clonotype turned up a few times. The chain combines TRBV6-4 with TRBJ1-4, with D perhaps TRBD1 (5 bases). The CDR3 is 15 residues long. V dropped 6 bases and J dropped 0 bases, with 11 bases sitting between them. Germline assignment: CDR1 MRHNA and CDR2 SNTAGT. This chain's CDR3 is CASSPGGSTNEKLFF. Written as DNA, the CDR3 is TGTGCCAGCAGCCCCGGGGGATCAACTAATGAAAAACTGTTTTTT.

This clonotype was seen many times. The chain joins TRBV6-6 to TRBJ1-2; D gene unclear. The V gene lost 8 bases and the J gene lost 4 bases, with 5 bases spanning the gap. In germline, CDR1 is MNHNY, CDR2 SVGAGI (reference sequence). This CDR3 region has 10 residues. CDR3 amino acids: CASSSYGYTF. The DNA of the CDR3 is TGTGCCAGCTCCTCCTATGGCTACACCTTC.

This clonotype was detected ten times or more. The V and J genes are TRBV28 and TRBJ1-1; a weak D match, TRBD1 (6 bases). The CDR3 runs to 15 residues. Trimming pared 3 bases from V and 0 bases from J, leaving 11 bases between. Per the germline V gene, CDR1 is MDHEN and CDR2 is SYDVKM. The CDR3 nucleotides read TGTGCCAGCAGTTTCCGGGACATATTGAACACTGAAGCTTTCTTT. Its protein product is CASSFRDILNTEAFF.